This T cell receptor beta chain was captured in a study of blood T cell repertoires in COVID-19. V gave up 2 bases and J gave up 7 bases, with 12 bases separating them. Germline V gene data show CDR1 as PRHDT and CDR2 as FYEKMQ (reference sequence). The CDR3 extends over 14 amino acids. Generated by immunoSEQ multiplex PCR, the TCRdb table keeps only in-frame clones and is missing some. The sample yields under 45,000 clones, roughly 87% seen once. The gene calls are TRBV13 and TRBJ2-1; a possible D gene is TRBD1 (6 bases). The source is a woman aged 80 or over in a cohort sampled during active or convalescent COVID-19. The sample consisted of peripheral blood. For the CDR3, the DNA is TGTGCCAGCAGCTTAATCACAGGGTGGAATGAGCAGTTCTTC. Its protein is CASSLITGWNEQFF.